This TCR beta chain was identified in a study of cytomegalovirus exposure and HLA in healthy donors. Study-level points and caveats: The authors reported that TCR beta sequences could predict HLA-A and HLA-B alleles. These predictions were accurate for most subjects in the first cohort. The dataset shows that most TCR sequences were rare, while some public TCRs occurred in many donors. Altogether, some 170 TCR beta chains were recorded as cytomegalovirus-associated.

The table lists this clone with a few counts. Its antigen is not known. Healthy people donating bone marrow made up the donors. The germline CDR1 and CDR2 sequences are SGHAT and FQNNGV. This CDR3 is 14 amino acids long. V gave up 4 bases and J gave up 3 bases; unmatched junction bases: 0. The study ran its PCR with 60 Vbeta and 13 Jbeta primers. Using immunoSEQ multiplex PCR, the repertoire was profiled, and TCRdb retains in-frame clones only, with some absent. The table has around 120,000 clones, approximately 78% seen once. The sequence was obtained from a woman aged 40 to 55 in good health and CMV-seronegative. This sequence joins TRBV11-2 and TRBJ2-7; 13 bases match TRBD2. The sequencing input was PBMCs. DNA for the CDR3: TGTGCCAGCAGCTGGACTAGCGGGAGCTACGAGCAGTACTTC. The encoded protein is CASSWTSGSYEQYF.